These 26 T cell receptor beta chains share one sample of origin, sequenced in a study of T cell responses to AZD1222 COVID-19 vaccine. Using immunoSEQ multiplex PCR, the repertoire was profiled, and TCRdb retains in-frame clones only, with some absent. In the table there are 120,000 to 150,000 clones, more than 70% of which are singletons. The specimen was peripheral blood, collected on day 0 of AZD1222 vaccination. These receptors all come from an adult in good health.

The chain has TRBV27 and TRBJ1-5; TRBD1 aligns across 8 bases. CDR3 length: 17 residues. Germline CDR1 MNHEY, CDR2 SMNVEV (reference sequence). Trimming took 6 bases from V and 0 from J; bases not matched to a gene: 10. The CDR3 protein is CASSGQGVSASNQPQHF. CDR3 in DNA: TGTGCCAGCAGCGGACAGGGAGTTTCTGCTAGCAATCAGCCCCAGCATTTT.

CDR3 region: CSVSRDGFSYEQYF. Written as DNA, the CDR3 is TGCAGCGTGAGCCGGGACGGATTTTCCTACGAGCAGTACTTC. The chain recombines TRBV29-1 with TRBJ2-7; D might be TRBD1 or TRBD2, each matching 5 bases. The CDR3 extends over 14 amino acids. V lost 6 bases and J lost 1, with 16 bases in between. Per the germline V gene, CDR1 is SQVTM and CDR2 is ANQGSEA.

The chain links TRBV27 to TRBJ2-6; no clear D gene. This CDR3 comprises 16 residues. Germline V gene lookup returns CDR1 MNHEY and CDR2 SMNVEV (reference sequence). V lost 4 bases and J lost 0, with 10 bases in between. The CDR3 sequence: CASSSRLNSGANVLTF. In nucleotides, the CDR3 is TGTGCCAGCAGTTCCCGATTGAACTCTGGGGCCAACGTCCTGACTTTC.

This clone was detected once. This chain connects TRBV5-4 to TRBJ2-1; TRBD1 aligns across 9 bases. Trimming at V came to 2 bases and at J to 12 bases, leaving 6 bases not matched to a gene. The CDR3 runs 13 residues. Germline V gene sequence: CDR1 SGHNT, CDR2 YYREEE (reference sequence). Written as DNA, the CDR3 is TGTGCCAGCAGCTTAAACAGGGGGCACGGGCAGTTCTTC. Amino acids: CASSLNRGHGQFF.

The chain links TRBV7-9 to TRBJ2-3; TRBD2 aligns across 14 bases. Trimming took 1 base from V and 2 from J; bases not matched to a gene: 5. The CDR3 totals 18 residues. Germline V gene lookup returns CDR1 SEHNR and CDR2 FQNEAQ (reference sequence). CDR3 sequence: CASSLGTSGRTYTDTQYF. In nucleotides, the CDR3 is TGTGCCAGCAGCTTAGGGACTAGCGGGAGGACGTACACAGATACGCAGTATTTT. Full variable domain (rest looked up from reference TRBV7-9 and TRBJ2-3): DTGVSQNPRHKITKRGQNVTFRCDPISEHNRLYWYRQTLGQGPEFLTYFQNEAQLEKSRLLSDRFSAERPKGSFSTLEIQRTEQGDSAMYLCASSLGTSGRTYTDTQYFGPGTRLTVL.

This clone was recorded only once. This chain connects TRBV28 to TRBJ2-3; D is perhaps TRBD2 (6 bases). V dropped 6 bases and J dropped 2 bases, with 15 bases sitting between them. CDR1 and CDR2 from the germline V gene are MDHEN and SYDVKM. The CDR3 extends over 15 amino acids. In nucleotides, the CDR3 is TGTGCCAGCAGGGAGGGAGGATGGGACACAGATACGCAGTATTTT. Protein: CASREGGWDTDTQYF. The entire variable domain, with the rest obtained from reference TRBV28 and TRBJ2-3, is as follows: DVKVTQSSRYLVKRTGEKVFLECVQDMDHENMFWYRQDPGLGLRLIYFSYDVKMKEKGDIPEGYSVSREKKERFSLILESASTNQTSMYLCASREGGWDTDTQYFGPGTRLTVL.

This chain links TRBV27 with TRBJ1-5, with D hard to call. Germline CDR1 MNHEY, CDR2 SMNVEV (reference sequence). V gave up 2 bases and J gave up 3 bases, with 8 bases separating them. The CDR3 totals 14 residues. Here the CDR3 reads CASSLEGFNQPQHF. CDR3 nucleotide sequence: TGTGCCAGCAGTTTAGAGGGCTTCAATCAGCCCCAGCATTTT.

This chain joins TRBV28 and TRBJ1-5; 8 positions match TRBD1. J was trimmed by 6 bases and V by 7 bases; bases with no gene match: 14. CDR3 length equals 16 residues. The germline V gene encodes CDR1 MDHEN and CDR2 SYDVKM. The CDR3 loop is CASTLSGQGLGQPQHF. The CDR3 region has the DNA TGTGCCAGCACCCTATCCGGACAGGGTTTAGGTCAGCCCCAGCATTTT.

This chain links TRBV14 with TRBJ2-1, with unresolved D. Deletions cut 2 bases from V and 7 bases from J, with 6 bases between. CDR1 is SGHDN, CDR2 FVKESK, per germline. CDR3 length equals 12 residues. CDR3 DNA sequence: TGTGCCAGCAGCCAATTCGGGAATGAGCAGTTCTTC. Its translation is CASSQFGNEQFF.

In DNA, the CDR3 is TGTGCCAGCAGCTTATTCTCCGGTCAGGGGGACTACACCTTC. Translation: CASSLFSGQGDYTF. The V and J genes are TRBV7-3 and TRBJ1-2; the match to TRBD1 covers 7 bases. The CDR3 covers 14 residues. The J segment lost 10 bases and the V segment lost 2 bases, leaving 10 bases of the junction unmatched. CDR1 and CDR2 from the germline V gene are SGHTA and FQGTGA. The whole variable domain, filled in from reference TRBV7-3 and TRBJ1-2, reads GAGVSQTPSNKVTEKGKYVELRCDPISGHTALYWYRQSLGQGPEFLIYFQGTGAADDSGLPNDRFFAVRPEGSVSTLKIQRTERGDSAVYLCASSLFSGQGDYTFGSGTRLTVV.

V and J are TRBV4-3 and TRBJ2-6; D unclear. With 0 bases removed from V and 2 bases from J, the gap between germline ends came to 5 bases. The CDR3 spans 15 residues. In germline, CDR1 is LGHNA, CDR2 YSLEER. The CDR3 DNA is TGCGCCAGCAGCCAAGATGCTACTGGGGCCAACGTCCTGACTTTC. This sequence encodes CASSQDATGANVLTF.

The CDR3 here is CASSFTGVDGYTF. Here the CDR3 DNA reads TGTGCCAGCAGCTTTACAGGGGTTGATGGCTACACCTTC. The V call is TRBV7-3, the J call TRBJ1-2, with 7 bases that match TRBD1. V lost 3 bases, J lost 6 bases, and 4 bases stayed unmatched. From germline, CDR1 is SGHTA and CDR2 FQGTGA. The CDR3 spans 13 residues.

The CDR3 region has the DNA TGCAGCGTCCAGGGTAGGGGTGAGACCCAGTACTTC. Its protein is CSVQGRGETQYF. V and J are TRBV29-1 and TRBJ2-5, with D possibly TRBD1 on 5 matching bases. Germline CDR1 is SQVTM and CDR2 is ANQGSEA. Trimming removed 6 bases from V and 5 bases from J, with 13 bases in between. The CDR3 sequence is 12 residues long.

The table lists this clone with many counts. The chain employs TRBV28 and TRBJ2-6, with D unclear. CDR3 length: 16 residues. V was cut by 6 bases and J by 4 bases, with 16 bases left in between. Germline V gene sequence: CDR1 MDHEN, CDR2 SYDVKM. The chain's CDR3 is CASRTMWTAGANVLTF. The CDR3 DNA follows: TGTGCCAGCAGAACCATGTGGACCGCCGGGGCCAACGTCCTGACTTTC.

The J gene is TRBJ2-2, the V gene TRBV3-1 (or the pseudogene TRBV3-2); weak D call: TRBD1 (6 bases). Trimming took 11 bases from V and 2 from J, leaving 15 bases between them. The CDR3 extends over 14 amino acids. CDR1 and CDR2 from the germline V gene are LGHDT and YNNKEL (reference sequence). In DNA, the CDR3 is TGTGCCGCTAGCCCGGGACACAACACCGGGGAGCTGTTTTTT. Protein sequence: CAASPGHNTGELFF.

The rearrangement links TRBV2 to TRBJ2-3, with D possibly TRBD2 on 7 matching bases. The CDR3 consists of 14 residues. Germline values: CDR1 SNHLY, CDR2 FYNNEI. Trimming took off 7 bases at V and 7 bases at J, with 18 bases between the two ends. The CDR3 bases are TGTGCCAGCACCGAGCGGGACACCTCACATACGCAGTATTTT. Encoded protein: CASTERDTSHTQYF.

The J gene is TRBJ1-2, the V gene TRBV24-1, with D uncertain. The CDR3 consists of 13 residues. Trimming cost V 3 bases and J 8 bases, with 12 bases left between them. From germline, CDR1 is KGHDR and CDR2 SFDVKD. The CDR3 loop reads CATSDTVLGGYTF. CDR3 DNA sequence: TGTGCCACCAGTGATACCGTTTTGGGGGGCTACACCTTC.

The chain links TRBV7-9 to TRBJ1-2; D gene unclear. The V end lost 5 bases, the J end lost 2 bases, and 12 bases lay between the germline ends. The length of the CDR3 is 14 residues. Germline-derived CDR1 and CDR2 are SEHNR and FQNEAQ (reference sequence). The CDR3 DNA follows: TGTGCCAGCAGCCCCCCCGGTCCGAACTATGGCTACACCTTC. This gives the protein CASSPPGPNYGYTF.

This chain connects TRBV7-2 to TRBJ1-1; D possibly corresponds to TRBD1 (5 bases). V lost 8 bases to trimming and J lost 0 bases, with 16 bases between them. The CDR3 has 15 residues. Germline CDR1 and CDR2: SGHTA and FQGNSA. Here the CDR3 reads CASGIQGFMNTEAFF. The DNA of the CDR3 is TGTGCCAGCGGTATCCAGGGATTCATGAACACTGAAGCTTTCTTT.

CDR3 sequence (DNA): TGTGCCAGCAGCATCACCGGGGAGCTGTTTTTT. This codes for CASSITGELFF. The rearrangement joins TRBV11-3 to TRBJ2-2; unclear D gene. The CDR3 extends over 11 amino acids. Trimming shortened V by 5 bases and J by 4 bases, and 2 bases separated the two germline ends. The germline CDR1 and CDR2 sequences are SGHNT and YENEEA.

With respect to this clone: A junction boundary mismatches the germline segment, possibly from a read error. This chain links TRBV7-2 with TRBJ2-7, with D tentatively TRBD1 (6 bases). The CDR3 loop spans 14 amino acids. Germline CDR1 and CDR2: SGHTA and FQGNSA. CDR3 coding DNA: TGTGCCAGCAGCGTGCCGGACAGCTCCCACGAGCAGTACTTC. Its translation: CASSVPDSSHEQYF.

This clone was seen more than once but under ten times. The CDR3 sequence: CASSSSNEQFF. Written as DNA, the CDR3 is TGTGCCAGCAGTAGTTCCAATGAGCAGTTCTTC. The chain joins TRBV6-5 to TRBJ2-1; no firm D call. CDR1 and CDR2 from the germline V gene are MNHEY and SVGAGI. Trimming removed 5 bases from V and 6 bases from J, with 5 bases in between. The CDR3 covers 11 residues.

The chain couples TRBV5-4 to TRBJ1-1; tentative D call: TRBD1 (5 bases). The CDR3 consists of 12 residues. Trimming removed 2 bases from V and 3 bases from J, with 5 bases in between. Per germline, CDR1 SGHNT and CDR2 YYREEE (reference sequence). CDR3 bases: TGTGCCAGCAGCTTACAGGACACTGAAGCTTTCTTT. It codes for CASSLQDTEAFF.

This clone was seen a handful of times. CDR3 coding DNA: TGTGCCAGCAGAGTCCCGGGACAGGGTAGTCGGGGCTATGGCTACACCTTC. Translation: CASRVPGQGSRGYGYTF. The J gene is TRBJ1-2, the V gene TRBV28; 9 nucleotides line up with TRBD1. Germline V gene sequence: CDR1 MDHEN, CDR2 SYDVKM. V was pared by 6 bases and J by 4 bases, with 15 bases of the junction left unmatched. The CDR3 runs to 17 residues.

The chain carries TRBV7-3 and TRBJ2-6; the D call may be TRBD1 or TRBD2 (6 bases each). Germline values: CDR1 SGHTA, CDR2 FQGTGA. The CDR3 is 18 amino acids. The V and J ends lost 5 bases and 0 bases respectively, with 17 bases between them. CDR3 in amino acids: CASSPRDISYSGANVLTF. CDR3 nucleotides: TGTGCCAGCAGCCCGCGGGACATTTCCTACTCTGGGGCCAACGTCCTGACTTTC.

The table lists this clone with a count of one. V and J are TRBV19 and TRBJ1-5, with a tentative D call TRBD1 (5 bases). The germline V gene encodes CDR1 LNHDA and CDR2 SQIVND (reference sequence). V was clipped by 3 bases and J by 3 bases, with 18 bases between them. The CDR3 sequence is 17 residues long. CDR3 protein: CASSMGVGLRYNQPQHF. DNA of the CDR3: TGTGCCAGTAGTATGGGGGTCGGGCTCCGGTACAATCAGCCCCAGCATTTT.